Listed below are T cell receptor beta chains from one sample, sequenced in a study of early T cells in non-severe SARS-CoV-2 infection. Via MiXCR, TCRdb re-called the 5' RACE reads, giving one row per CDR3 protein. The sample shows tens of thousands of distinct CDR3 sequences, 5.5% to 8% of them seen only once. The sequencing sample was made of whole blood. These receptors came from an adult who was a healthcare worker with PCR-confirmed SARS-CoV-2 infection or an uninfected control (not recorded which). Each CDR3 is given with its conserved first and last residue. D genes are given only for firm matches. For some rows the clone size is stated as once, few or many, or as a class when expanded; others skip it.

clone size	J gene	V gene	D gene	CDR3 protein	CDR3 DNA
many	TRBJ2-5	TRBV28	.	CASRLTRDQETQYF	TGTGCCAGCAGACTGACTAGGGATCAAGAGACCCAGTACTTC
many	TRBJ1-1	TRBV5-6	.	CASSLGPTNTEAFF	TGTGCCAGCAGCTTGGGACCGACGAACACTGAAGCTTTCTTT
many	TRBJ2-7	TRBV29-1	.	CSVEEDGQGSVYEQYF	TGCAGCGTTGAAGAGGATGGGCAGGGGAGTGTTTACGAGCAGTACTTC
many	TRBJ1-1	TRBV5-4	.	CASSSQGRDTEAFF	TGTGCCAGCAGCTCTCAGGGCAGGGACACTGAAGCTTTCTTT
few	TRBJ2-3	TRBV6-6	.	CASSRGPSLMGTDTQYF	TGTGCCAGCAGCCGCGGACCGTCTCTTATGGGCACAGATACGCAGTATTTT
.	TRBJ2-7	TRBV12-3/TRBV12-4	.	CASSFGDGSYEQYF	TGTGCCAGCAGTTTTGGGGACGGCTCCTACGAGCAGTACTTC
many	TRBJ2-7	TRBV7-8	.	CASSSRAGGHSSYEQYF	TGTGCCAGCAGCTCCCGGGCGGGCGGACACAGCTCCTACGAGCAGTACTTC
many	TRBJ1-1	TRBV3-1	.	CASSRTGRAAAFF	TGTGCCAGCAGCCGCACCGGGAGAGCCGCAGCTTTCTTT
many	TRBJ2-1	TRBV7-8	.	CASSPLRVVTYGEQFF	TGTGCCAGCAGCCCGCTCAGGGTGGTGACATACGGTGAGCAGTTCTTC
medium-sized	TRBJ2-1	TRBV28	.	CASRAGYSGRNEQFF	TGTGCCAGCAGGGCAGGGTATTCAGGTCGGAATGAGCAGTTCTTC
many	TRBJ2-5	TRBV29-1	.	CSVEANGVVETQYF	TGCAGCGTTGAAGCCAATGGGGTGGTGGAGACCCAGTACTTC
many	TRBJ2-5	TRBV20-1	TRBD1	CSAPDRDETQYF	TGCAGTGCTCCAGACAGGGATGAGACCCAGTACTTC
few	TRBJ2-1	TRBV5-5	.	CASRRGRDPSYNEQFF	TGTGCCAGCAGGCGGGGGCGGGACCCATCCTACAATGAGCAGTTCTTC
.	TRBJ2-4	TRBV28	.	CASSEGRIQYF	TGTGCCAGCAGTGAGGGACGTATTCAGTACTTC
many	TRBJ2-5	TRBV19	.	CASSIASGINAQYF	TGTGCCAGTAGTATAGCGTCGGGGATTAACGCCCAGTACTTC
many	TRBJ1-1	TRBV7-9	.	CASSLAGMTANTEAFF	TGTGCCAGCAGCTTAGCGGGGATGACAGCTAACACTGAAGCTTTCTTT
.	TRBJ2-3	TRBV7-2	TRBD1	CASSQQGARTDTQYF	TGTGCCAGCAGCCAACAGGGGGCGCGCACAGATACGCAGTATTTT
.	TRBJ2-1	TRBV28	.	CASSFAVQPFDNEQFF	TGTGCCAGCAGTTTTGCTGTACAGCCCTTTGACAATGAGCAGTTCTTC
many	TRBJ2-3	TRBV5-1	.	CASSTGQLGQYF	TGCGCCAGCAGCACCGGACAGTTAGGGCAGTATTTT
many	TRBJ1-4	TRBV6-5	.	CASSRRRTATNEKLFF	TGTGCCAGCAGTCGCAGACGGACAGCAACTAATGAAAAACTGTTTTTT
few	TRBJ2-3	TRBV7-2	.	CASRLADTQYF	TGTGCCAGCAGGCTTGCAGATACGCAGTATTTT
many	TRBJ1-3	TRBV9	.	CASSVDSLDYSGNTIYF	TGTGCCAGCAGCGTAGACAGCCTTGATTACTCTGGAAACACCATATATTTT
many	TRBJ1-2	TRBV29-1	.	CSAQRGNYGYTF	TGCAGCGCCCAGAGGGGAAACTATGGCTACACCTTC
many	TRBJ2-1	TRBV7-2	.	CASSRTGWPQFF	TGTGCCAGCAGCAGAACAGGGTGGCCGCAGTTCTTC
many	TRBJ2-1	TRBV19	.	CASNGGFVHEQFF	TGTGCCAGTAATGGGGGGTTCGTCCATGAGCAGTTCTTC
few	TRBJ2-5	TRBV5-4	TRBD2	CASSLGLAEQETQYF	TGTGCCAGCAGCTTGGGACTAGCGGAACAAGAGACCCAGTACTTC
many	TRBJ2-5	TRBV6-5	.	CASGYIGDRRETQYF	TGTGCCAGCGGTTACATAGGCGACCGGAGGGAGACCCAGTACTTC
.	TRBJ2-7	TRBV6-1	.	CASSEPYGQIYEQYF	TGTGCCAGCAGTGAACCATACGGGCAGATCTACGAGCAGTACTTC
many	TRBJ1-2	TRBV15	.	CATSRAPVGLNGYTF	TGTGCCACCAGCAGAGCCCCGGTGGGGCTTAATGGCTACACCTTC
many	TRBJ2-1	TRBV7-2	.	CASSLEVGARYEQFF	TGTGCCAGCAGCTTAGAGGTGGGAGCTAGGTATGAGCAGTTCTTC
many	TRBJ1-1	TRBV13	.	CASSLGQGITEAFF	TGTGCCAGCAGCTTAGGCCAGGGGATCACTGAAGCTTTCTTT
many	TRBJ2-5	TRBV6-2/TRBV6-3	TRBD1	CASSYSMDRVWSQETQYF	TGTGCCAGCAGTTACTCCATGGACAGGGTCTGGTCGCAAGAGACCCAGTACTTC
.	TRBJ2-2	TRBV19	.	CASSIQPENTGELFF	TGTGCCAGTAGTATTCAACCCGAGAACACCGGGGAGCTGTTTTTT
many	TRBJ1-5	TRBV19	.	CASSIDYGSNQPQHF	TGTGCCAGTAGTATAGATTATGGGAGCAATCAGCCCCAGCATTTT
.	TRBJ2-3	TRBV6-5	.	CASSSPGDTQYF	TGTGCCAGCAGTTCCCCTGGGGATACGCAGTATTTT
many	TRBJ2-7	TRBV11-2	.	CASGITYEQYF	TGTGCCAGCGGCATCACCTACGAGCAGTACTTC
.	TRBJ1-1	TRBV20-1	TRBD1	CSARPTGVNTEAFF	TGCAGTGCTAGACCGACAGGGGTGAACACTGAAGCTTTCTTT
many	TRBJ1-2	TRBV10-3	.	CAISDRGGYTF	TGTGCCATCAGTGATCGGGGAGGCTACACCTTC
many	TRBJ2-1	TRBV7-2	.	CASSASRRYNEQFF	TGTGCCAGCAGCGCGTCGCGGAGGTACAATGAGCAGTTCTTC
medium-sized	TRBJ2-7	TRBV4-1	TRBD2	CASSQFGIPSGSLYEQYF	TGCGCCAGCAGCCAATTCGGCATACCTAGCGGGAGTCTATACGAGCAGTACTTC
many	TRBJ2-7	TRBV20-1	.	CSAPRSGGGKYEQYF	TGCAGTGCTCCCCGATCGGGCGGGGGCAAGTACGAGCAGTACTTC
many	TRBJ1-3	TRBV3-1	TRBD1	CASSRDRGVSGNTIYF	TGTGCCAGCAGTCGGGACAGGGGGGTCTCTGGAAACACCATATATTTT
few	TRBJ1-1	TRBV7-9	.	CASSLGRPPSKKNTEAFF	TGTGCCAGCAGCTTAGGAAGGCCTCCGAGTAAGAAGAACACTGAAGCTTTCTTT
medium-sized	TRBJ1-2	TRBV15	.	CATEDGTSYYGYTF	TGTGCCACCGAAGATGGTACTTCTTACTATGGCTACACCTTC
many	TRBJ1-3	TRBV12-2	.	CASRLVVGVRNTIYF	TGTGCAAGTCGCTTAGTGGTCGGGGTGAGAAACACCATATATTTT
many	TRBJ2-7	TRBV11-2	TRBD2	CASSLEPSGYEQYF	TGTGCCAGCAGCTTAGAGCCTAGCGGATACGAGCAGTACTTC
few	TRBJ2-3	TRBV7-9	.	CASSTSGLGESLIGTQYF	TGTGCCAGCAGCACCTCAGGTCTGGGGGAGTCCCTGATCGGTACGCAGTATTTT
many	TRBJ2-2	TRBV19	TRBD1	CASRYRGVGAGELFF	TGTGCCAGTAGGTACAGGGGAGTAGGCGCCGGGGAGCTGTTTTTT
many	TRBJ2-7	TRBV2	TRBD2	CASSRGGYEQYF	TGTGCCAGCAGCCGGGGGGGGTACGAGCAGTACTTC
medium-sized	TRBJ1-1	TRBV27	.	CASSLGGEAFF	TGTGCCAGCAGTTTAGGCGGTGAAGCTTTCTTT